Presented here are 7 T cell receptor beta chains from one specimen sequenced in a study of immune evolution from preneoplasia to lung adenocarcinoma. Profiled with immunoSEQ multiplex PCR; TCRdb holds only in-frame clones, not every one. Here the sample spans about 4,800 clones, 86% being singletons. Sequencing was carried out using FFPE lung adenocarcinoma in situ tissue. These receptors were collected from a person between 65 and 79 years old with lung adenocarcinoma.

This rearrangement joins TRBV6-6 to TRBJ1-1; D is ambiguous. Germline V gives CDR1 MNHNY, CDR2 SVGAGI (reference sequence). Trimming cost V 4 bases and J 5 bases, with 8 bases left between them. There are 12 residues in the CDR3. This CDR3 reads CASSWVETEAFF. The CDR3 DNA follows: TGTGCCAGCAGTTGGGTCGAGACTGAAGCTTTCTTT.

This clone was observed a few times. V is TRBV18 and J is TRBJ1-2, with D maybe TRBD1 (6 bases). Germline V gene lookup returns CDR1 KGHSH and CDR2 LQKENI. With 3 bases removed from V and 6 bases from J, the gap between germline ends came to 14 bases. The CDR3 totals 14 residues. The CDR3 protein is CASSPQGPRDGYTF. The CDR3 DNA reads TGTGCCAGCTCACCGCAGGGGCCTCGTGATGGCTACACCTTC.

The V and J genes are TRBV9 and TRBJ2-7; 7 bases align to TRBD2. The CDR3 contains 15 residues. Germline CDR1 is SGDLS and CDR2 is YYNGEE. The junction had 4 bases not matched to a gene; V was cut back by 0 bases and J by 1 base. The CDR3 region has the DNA TGTGCCAGCAGCGTAGGAAGCGGGGATTCCTACGAGCAGTACTTC. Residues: CASSVGSGDSYEQYF.

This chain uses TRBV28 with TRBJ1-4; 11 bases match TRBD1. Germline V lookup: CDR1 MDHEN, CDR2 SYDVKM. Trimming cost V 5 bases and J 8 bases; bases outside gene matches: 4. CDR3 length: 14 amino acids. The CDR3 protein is CASSGTGGREKLFF. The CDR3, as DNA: TGTGCCAGCAGTGGGACAGGGGGACGGGAAAAACTGTTTTTT.

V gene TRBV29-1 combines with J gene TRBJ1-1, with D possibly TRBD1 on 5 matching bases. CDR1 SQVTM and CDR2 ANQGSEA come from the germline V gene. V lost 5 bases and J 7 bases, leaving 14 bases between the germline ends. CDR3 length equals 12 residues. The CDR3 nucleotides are TGCAGCGTTATTCGAAGGGGCGTTGAAGCTTTCTTT. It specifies CSVIRRGVEAFF.

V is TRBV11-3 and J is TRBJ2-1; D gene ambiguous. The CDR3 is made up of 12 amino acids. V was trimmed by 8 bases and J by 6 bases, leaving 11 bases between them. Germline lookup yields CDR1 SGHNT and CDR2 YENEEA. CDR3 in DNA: TGTGCCAGCCAGTGGCGGCTCAATGAGCAGTTCTTC. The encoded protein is CASQWRLNEQFF.

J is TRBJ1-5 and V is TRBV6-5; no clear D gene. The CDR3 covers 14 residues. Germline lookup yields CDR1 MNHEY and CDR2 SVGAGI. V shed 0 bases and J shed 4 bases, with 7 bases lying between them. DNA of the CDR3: TGTGCCAGCAGTTACTCGTATCAGAATCAGCCCCAGCATTTT. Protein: CASSYSYQNQPQHF.